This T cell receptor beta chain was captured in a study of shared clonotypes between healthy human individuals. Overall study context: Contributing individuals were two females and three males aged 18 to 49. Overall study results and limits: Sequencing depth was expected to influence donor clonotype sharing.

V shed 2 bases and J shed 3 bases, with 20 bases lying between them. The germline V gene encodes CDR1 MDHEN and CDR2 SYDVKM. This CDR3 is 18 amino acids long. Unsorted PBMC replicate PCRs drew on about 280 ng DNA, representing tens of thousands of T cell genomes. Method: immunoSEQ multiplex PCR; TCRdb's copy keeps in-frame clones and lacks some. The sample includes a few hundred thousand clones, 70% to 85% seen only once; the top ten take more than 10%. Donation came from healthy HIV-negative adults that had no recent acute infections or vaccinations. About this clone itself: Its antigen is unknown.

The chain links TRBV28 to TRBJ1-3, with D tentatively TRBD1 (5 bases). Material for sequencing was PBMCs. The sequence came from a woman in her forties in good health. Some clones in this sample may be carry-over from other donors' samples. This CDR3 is CASSLTGGGVLSGNTIYF. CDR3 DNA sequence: TGTGCCAGCAGTTTAACGGGTGGGGGAGTATTGAGTGGAAACACCATATATTTT.